This T cell receptor (beta chain) comes out of a study of CD8+ T cells in alopecia areata. Germline assignment: CDR1 SGHRS and CDR2 YFSETQ. V lost 8 bases and J 3 bases, leaving 18 bases between the germline ends. The CDR3 extends over 15 amino acids. As for treatment: oral pan-JAK inhibitor, 5-10 mg twice daily. Reverse transcription of extracted RNA yielded cDNA, which provided the sequencing template. Measured with immunoSEQ multiplex PCR; TCRdb has only the in-frame clones, and not every one. Here the sample spans around 160,000 clones, around three fifths being singletons. On this clone itself: Antigen: not known.

The study, taken as a whole, reports: In scalp and blood, many expanded lesional clones persisted during tofacitinib.

This chain connects TRBV5-1 to TRBJ2-1, with D possibly TRBD2 on 5 matching bases. The source is a human donor with alopecia areata. The specimen was CD4+ T cells sorted from blood, collected at week 24, from a patient treated with tofacitinib. The CDR3 loop is CARDGRTLNYNEQFF. The CDR3 nucleotides are TGCGCCAGGGACGGACGGACTCTAAACTACAATGAGCAGTTCTTC.